The 29 T cell receptor beta chains below all came from one sample that was sequenced in a study of metastatic and nonmetastatic thyroid tumors (dated by TCRdb to the early 2020s). Library preparation was by PCR. The reads were generated on an Illumina HiSeq 4000. TCRdb reanalyzed the raw reads on its own, using fastp at Q25 for trimming and MiXCR for clone calling, and kept in-frame beta chains. The sample records about 25,000 clones, approximately 24% of which are singletons. The ten largest make up around 7.6% of the sample. No treatment had been received by any patient before thyroid surgery. The sequencing sample was made of blood. These receptors all stem from a female donor with papillary thyroid cancer or a benign thyroid nodule (not recorded which). Some clones in this sample may be carry-over from other donors' samples.

This clone came up a few times. The rearrangement uses TRBV28 and TRBJ1-1; no clear D. The CDR3 spans 16 residues. Trimming took 5 bases from V and 0 from J, leaving 16 bases between them. The V gene's germline CDR1 is MDHEN and CDR2 SYDVKM. The CDR3 DNA sequence: TGTGCCAGCAGTCCCGCAGTGGGCGTTATGAACACTGAAGCTTTCTTT. It yields the protein CASSPAVGVMNTEAFF.

In this sample, this clone is medium-sized. The chain recombines TRBV28 with TRBJ2-7; D might be TRBD1 or TRBD2, each matching 5 bases. CDR1 is MDHEN, CDR2 SYDVKM, per germline. V lost 5 bases and J lost 0, with 14 bases in between. The CDR3 sequence is 15 residues long. The CDR3, as DNA: TGTGCCAGCAGTCCCGGGACCCCTTACTCCTACGAGCAGTACTTC. This translates into CASSPGTPYSYEQYF.

This clone appeared many times. The chain joins TRBV4-2 to TRBJ2-1; 7 bases are shared with TRBD2. The CDR3 is 12 residues long. The V gene end was trimmed by 0 bases and the J gene end by 10 bases; junction bases not matched to a gene: 0. Germline CDR1 and CDR2: LGHNA and YNFKEQ. The CDR3, as DNA: TGTGCCAGCAGCCAAGAGCGGGAGGAGCAGTTCTTC. Encoded protein: CASSQEREEQFF.

By sample share, this clone is medium-sized. The chain has TRBV6-1 and TRBJ2-7; no clear D. The germline CDR1 and CDR2 sequences are MNHNS and SASEGT. The length of the CDR3 is 12 residues. V was cut by 6 bases and J by 0 bases, with 6 bases left in between. CDR3 DNA: TGTGCCAGCAGAGGGTACTCCTACGAGCAGTACTTC. Its protein product is CASRGYSYEQYF.

This clone has at least ten counts. This sequence joins TRBV20-1 and TRBJ2-7; D is perhaps TRBD1 (6 bases). CDR3 length: 14 amino acids. The germline gives CDR1 DFQATT, CDR2 SNEGSKA (reference sequence). Trimming stripped 1 base from V and 0 bases from J, with 10 bases between. DNA for the CDR3: TGCAGTGCTAGAGTAGACAGGAGCTCCTACGAGCAGTACTTC. It translates to CSARVDRSSYEQYF.

By share, this clone ranks as medium-sized. The chain carries TRBV20-1 and TRBJ1-5, with D hard to call. Trimming removed 5 bases at V and 7 bases at J, with 15 bases between. CDR3 length: 13 amino acids. CDR1 and CDR2 from the germline V gene are DFQATT and SNEGSKA (reference sequence). CDR3 region: CSALIDAGQPQHF. CDR3 sequence (DNA): TGCAGTGCTCTAATCGACGCGGGCCAGCCCCAGCATTTT.

This chain uses TRBV11-2 with TRBJ1-3; D is uncertain. Trimming pared 1 base from V and 2 bases from J, leaving 12 bases between. The CDR3 runs to 16 residues. CDR1 is SGHAT, CDR2 FQNNGV, per germline. CDR3 sequence reads: CASSLGPSAAGNTIYF. The CDR3 nucleotides are TGTGCCAGCAGCTTAGGCCCTTCGGCGGCTGGAAACACCATATATTTT.

The rearrangement uses TRBV3-1 and TRBJ2-3; D remains unclear. In germline, CDR1 is LGHDT, CDR2 YNNKEL (reference sequence). This CDR3 is built from 13 residues. V lost 4 bases to trimming and J lost 8 bases, with 13 bases between them. The CDR3 is CASSRADWGTQYF. In nucleotides, the CDR3 is TGTGCCAGCAGCCGGGCGGATTGGGGTACGCAGTATTTT.

This chain links TRBV9 with TRBJ2-3; maybe TRBD1 (6 bases). The CDR3 contains 15 residues. V gave up 3 bases and J gave up 0 bases, with 11 bases separating them. Germline lookup yields CDR1 SGDLS and CDR2 YYNGEE. In DNA, the CDR3 is TGTGCCAGCAGCGCCCAAGGACAGAGCACAGATACGCAGTATTTT. Encoded protein: CASSAQGQSTDTQYF.

The chain joins TRBV20-1 to TRBJ2-7; TRBD2 matches at 8 bases. The junction had 14 bases not matched to a gene; V was cut back by 7 bases and J by 6 bases. CDR1 and CDR2 (germline): DFQATT, SNEGSKA (reference sequence). This CDR3 is built from 14 residues. The CDR3 sequence: CSVGEAGGFSEQYF. As DNA, the CDR3 is TGCAGTGTGGGTGAGGCGGGAGGATTCAGCGAGCAGTACTTC.

This clone was seen at least ten times. The chain is built from TRBV29-1 and TRBJ2-1; unclear D gene. This CDR3 is built from 15 residues. The germline V gene encodes CDR1 SQVTM and CDR2 ANQGSEA. Trimming removed 4 bases at V and 8 bases at J, with 21 bases between. The CDR3 DNA reads TGCAGCGTTGCTGGCCTACTTTCAAGCGACTATGAGCAGTTCTTC. It yields the protein CSVAGLLSSDYEQFF.

This clone was seen repeatedly, ten times or more. The chain employs TRBV2 and TRBJ2-1, with D tentatively TRBD2 (6 bases). Per germline, CDR1 SNHLY and CDR2 FYNNEI. The CDR3 contains 14 residues. The V end was cut by 6 bases, the J end by 2 bases, with 11 bases between. CDR3 sequence: CASRDGGPYNEQFF. As DNA, the CDR3 is TGTGCCAGCAGAGACGGGGGTCCCTACAATGAGCAGTTCTTC.

In regard to this clone: As the CDR3 is not closed by the conserved phenylalanine or tryptophan, this likely results from a read error. The rearrangement links TRBV6-1 to TRBJ2-3; D may be TRBD2 (5 bases). CDR3 length equals 15 residues. CDR1 and CDR2 (germline): MNHNS, SASEGT. V shed 1 base and J shed 3 bases, with 11 bases lying between them. The CDR3 nucleotides read TGTGCCAGCAGTGAAGAGGGTGGAGGTACAGATACGCAGTATCTT. This sequence encodes CASSEEGGGTDTQYL.

The sample holds many counts of this clone. The gene calls are TRBV7-2 and TRBJ2-2; no firm D call. The length of the CDR3 is 14 residues. Germline V gene sequence: CDR1 SGHTA, CDR2 FQGNSA. The V end lost 5 bases, the J end lost 3 bases, and 10 bases lay between the germline ends. This CDR3 reads CASSPRRDTGELFF. The CDR3 DNA reads TGTGCCAGCAGCCCCCGCCGGGACACCGGGGAGCTGTTTTTT. The full variable domain, its missing parts supplied by reference TRBV7-2 and TRBJ2-2, is GAGVSQSPSNKVTEKGKDVELRCDPISGHTALYWYRQSLGQGLEFLIYFQGNSAPDKSGLPSDRFSAERTGGSVSTLTIQRTQQEDSAVYLCASSPRRDTGELFFGEGSRLTVL.

For this clone: A junction boundary mismatches the germline segment, possibly from a read error. The chain employs TRBV20-1 and TRBJ2-3; 8 nucleotides line up with TRBD2. CDR1 and CDR2 (germline): DFQATT, SNEGSKA (reference sequence). This CDR3 region has 13 residues. The CDR3 reads CSSRRTSGYTQYF. The CDR3 DNA is TGCAGTTCTAGGCGTACTAGCGGATATACGCAGTATTTT.

This clone has just a few counts. A junction end diverges from the germline sequence, so it may reflect a read error. V usage is TRBV6-1 and J usage is TRBJ2-5; the D is unclear. The germline CDR1 and CDR2 sequences are MNHNS and SASEGT. CDR3 length: 15 residues. The CDR3 region is CASSPALGIGEAQYF. The CDR3 nucleotides read TGTGCCAGCAGTCCCGCCCTAGGTATAGGAGAGGCCCAGTACTTC.

This clone was detected ten times or more. The genes are TRBV20-1 and TRBJ2-1, with 8 bases aligning to TRBD2. The CDR3 sequence is 14 residues long. Germline values: CDR1 DFQATT, CDR2 SNEGSKA (reference sequence). Here the CDR3 DNA reads TGCAGCTACCGCCCGGGACTAGAGTCCGATGAGCAGTTCTTC. This encodes CSYRPGLESDEQFF.

This clone was observed a handful of times. This rearrangement joins TRBV27 to TRBJ2-7, with TRBD2 matching 7 bases. The V gene's germline CDR1 is MNHEY and CDR2 SMNVEV (reference sequence). The J segment lost 5 bases and the V segment lost 0 bases, leaving 16 bases of the junction unmatched. This CDR3 is built from 18 residues. Written as DNA, the CDR3 is TGTGCCAGCAGTTTATCGAGGACTAGTGGGAGTGCCCGCCACGAGCAGTACTTC. Its translation: CASSLSRTSGSARHEQYF.

The chain joins TRBV5-1 to TRBJ1-2; TRBD1 agrees at 11 bases. Per germline, CDR1 SGHRS and CDR2 YFSETQ. The trim removed 0 bases at V and 5 bases at J, leaving 6 bases unmatched. The CDR3 spans 16 residues. In DNA form, the CDR3 reads TGCGCCAGCAGCTTGGGATCCGGACAGGGGGCATATGGCTACACCTTC. It is translated as CASSLGSGQGAYGYTF.

The table lists this clone with many counts. CDR3 residues: CAISERGTGPNEQFF. CDR3 nucleotides: TGTGCCATCAGTGAGAGGGGGACAGGGCCGAATGAGCAGTTCTTC. The V gene is TRBV10-3, the J gene TRBJ2-1; 9 bases align to TRBD1. V gave up 2 bases and J gave up 7 bases; unmatched junction bases: 6. This CDR3 region has 15 residues. Germline CDR1 and CDR2: ENHRY and SYGVKD.

There are a few counts of this clone. A read error is possible here, since a much larger clone lies one base away. In the same sample, other DNA sequences code for this CDR3. The rearrangement joins TRBV25-1 to TRBJ1-5; D remains ambiguous. The V end was cut by 2 bases, the J end by 3 bases, with 8 bases between. The CDR3 runs to 14 residues. CDR1 and CDR2 (germline): MGHDK, SYGVNS. The chain's CDR3 is CASSELGNNQPQHF. CDR3 DNA sequence: TGTGCCAGCAGTGAACTAGGTAACAATCAGCCCCAGCATTTT.

This clone is classed as medium-sized. The V and J genes are TRBV6-2 or TRBV6-3 and TRBJ2-1, with 9 positions matching TRBD2. The CDR3 extends over 15 amino acids. CDR1 and CDR2 (germline): MNHEY, SVGEGT. The V segment lost 5 bases and the J segment 4 bases; nucleotides outside the gene matches: 6. The CDR3 bases are TGTGCCAGCAGTGTAGCGGGAGATGCATACAATGAGCAGTTCTTC. It is translated as CASSVAGDAYNEQFF.

As for this clone: The junction does not match germline at one end; this may be a read error. The CDR3 DNA sequence: TGTGCCAGCAGTGACTCACGGGAGCAGTACTTC. It codes for CASSDSREQYF. The V gene is TRBV6-2 or TRBV6-3, the J gene TRBJ2-7; D unclear. Germline lookup yields CDR1 MNHEY and CDR2 SVGEGT. This CDR3 comprises 11 residues.

This clone was counted ten times or more. The chain's CDR3 is CASSDRTALWGNEQFF. The CDR3 DNA reads as TGTGCCAGCAGCGACCGGACAGCCCTTTGGGGCAATGAGCAGTTCTTC. The chain has TRBV9 and TRBJ2-1, with D possibly TRBD1 on 6 matching bases. Trimming cost V 3 bases and J 6 bases, with 19 bases left between them. The CDR3 loop spans 16 amino acids. Germline CDR1 SGDLS, CDR2 YYNGEE.

This clone has ten or more counts. V gene TRBV4-3 combines with J gene TRBJ1-1, with 8 bases that match TRBD1. After removal of 0 bases from V and 3 bases from J, the junction contained 6 bases not matched to a gene. Germline-derived CDR1 and CDR2 are LGHNA and YSLEER. The length of the CDR3 is 16 residues. The DNA for the CDR3 is TGCGCCAGCAGCCAAGATGTCACAGGGGGTTACACTGAAGCTTTCTTT. Its protein product is CASSQDVTGGYTEAFF.

With regard to this clone: The germline gene is not matched at one end of the junction; a read error may be the cause. The chain recombines TRBV10-3 with TRBJ1-2; D is unresolved. The germline gives CDR1 ENHRY, CDR2 SYGVKD. This CDR3 comprises 13 residues. Written as DNA, the CDR3 is TGTGCCATCATTGAGTCCCTAGCCCAAGGCTACACCTTC. This sequence encodes CAIIESLAQGYTF.

This clone was recorded a few times. The V gene is TRBV2, the J gene TRBJ2-3; D is perhaps TRBD1 or TRBD2 (5 bases each). The CDR3 length is 15 residues. Germline CDR1 reads SNHLY; CDR2 reads FYNNEI. The V end lost 6 bases, the J end lost 0 bases, and 13 bases lay between the germline ends. CDR3 sequence reads: CASRGPSRSTDTQYF. For the CDR3, the DNA is TGTGCCAGCAGGGGACCTTCGCGTAGCACAGATACGCAGTATTTT.

This chain connects TRBV30 to TRBJ2-5; tentatively, D is TRBD2 (6 bases). CDR3 size: 13 residues. Between the trimmed V and J ends, which lost 4 bases and 6 bases, there was a span of 15 bases. The germline V gene has CDR1 GTSNPN and CDR2 SVGIG (reference sequence). The CDR3 reads CAWMDTSFQTQYF. The CDR3, as DNA: TGTGCCTGGATGGATACTAGCTTTCAGACCCAGTACTTC.

This clone was seen ten or more times. Other DNA variants within this sample encode the same CDR3. The CDR3 nucleotides are TGCGCCAGCAGCTTTCTCCCCGGGACAGGGAACAATGAGCAGTTCTTC. As protein: CASSFLPGTGNNEQFF. This chain connects TRBV5-1 to TRBJ2-1; 9 bases line up with TRBD1. Germline values: CDR1 SGHRS, CDR2 YFSETQ. Losses at the gene ends were 2 bases for V and 5 bases for J; bases not matched to a gene: 8. CDR3 length: 16 residues. The full variable domain, with the rest looked up from reference TRBV5-1 and TRBJ2-1, is KAGVTQTPRYLIKTRGQQVTLSCSPISGHRSVSWYQQTPGQGLQFLFEYFSETQRNKGNFPGRFSGRQFSNSRSEMNVSTLELGDSALYLCASSFLPGTGNNEQFFGPGTRLTVL.